Listed below are T cell receptor beta chains from one sample, sequenced in a study of T-cell reconstitution after alpha-beta-depleted transplantation in children. TCRdb re-called the PCR reads with MiXCR, one entry per CDR3 protein. Of a few hundred thousand distinct CDR3 sequences in the sample, 25% to 30% are singletons; the top ten hold under 45%. The sequencing here drew on PBMCs, taken before TCRalphabeta/CD19-depleted stem cell transplant. The receptors originated from a boy younger than two with Wiskott-Aldrich syndrome, due to receive a stem cell transplant. CDR3s include the opening cysteine and the closing phenylalanine or tryptophan. Fields, in order: J gene, clone size, V gene, D gene, CDR3 DNA, CDR3 protein. A D gene is named only where the DNA matches it firmly. Size is stated for part of the rows, as once, few or many counts, or as a class when the clone is expanded.

TRBJ2-1 | . | TRBV6-2/TRBV6-3 | . | TGTGCCAGCAGCATACCGGGTGAGCAGTTCTTC | CASSIPGEQFF
TRBJ1-1 | few | TRBV4-1 | TRBD1 | TGCGCCAGCAGCTTCCGTCCAGGGGGCCCGAACACTGAAGCTTTCTTT | CASSFRPGGPNTEAFF
TRBJ2-1 | . | TRBV5-4 | TRBD1 | TGTGCCAGCAGCTTAAGGGACAGGGAGAGGGATGAGCAGTTCTTC | CASSLRDRERDEQFF
TRBJ2-7 | . | TRBV15 | TRBD2 | TGTGCCACCAGCAGTGAGACTAGCGGAGGTTACGAGCAGTACTTC | CATSSETSGGYEQYF
TRBJ2-4 | . | TRBV6-5 | TRBD2 | TGTGCCAGCAGTTCCGGGACTAGCGGGAGGGCGGCCAAAAACATTCAGTACTTC | CASSSGTSGRAAKNIQYF
TRBJ1-2 | . | TRBV5-1 | . | TGCGCCAGCAGCTCCTATCTTGGGAACCATGGCTACACCTTC | CASSSYLGNHGYTF
TRBJ2-5 | . | TRBV3-1 | . | TGTGCCAGCAGCCAAGGACCGATGGGCAGGGAGACCCAGTACTTC | CASSQGPMGRETQYF
TRBJ2-2 | . | TRBV6-1 | . | TGTGCCAGCAGTACAAGTAACACCGGGGAGCTGTTTTTT | CASSTSNTGELFF
TRBJ2-2 | few | TRBV12-3/TRBV12-4 | TRBD1 | TGTGCCAGCAGTGCATACAGGGGGGGGGAGCTGTTTTTT | CASSAYRGGELFF
TRBJ1-5 | . | TRBV20-1 | TRBD1 | TGCAGTGCTAGCCGATGGGACAGGGTGGACAATCAGCCCCAGCATTTT | CSASRWDRVDNQPQHF
TRBJ1-6 | few | TRBV24-1 | . | TGTGCCACCAGTGATGGCGGCCGAAATTCACCCCTCCACTTT | CATSDGGRNSPLHF
TRBJ1-2 | many | TRBV10-3 | TRBD1 | TGTGCCATTAATTCGGGGACAGGCTATGGCTACACCTTC | CAINSGTGYGYTF
TRBJ2-5 | few | TRBV7-7 | TRBD2 | TGTGCCAGCAGCTTAGCCGCCGGACTAGCGGGAGAGACCCAGTACTTC | CASSLAAGLAGETQYF
TRBJ2-5 | . | TRBV11-2 | TRBD2 | TGTGCCAGCAGCCCCAACCCACTAGCGGGAGGGCCTCTAGGGGAGACCCAGTACTTC | CASSPNPLAGGPLGETQYF
TRBJ2-5 | few | TRBV9 | TRBD2 | TGTGCCAGCAGCCCGGGAGCGGGACGGGGAGAGACCCAGTACTTC | CASSPGAGRGETQYF
TRBJ2-1 | . | TRBV20-1 | . | TGCAGTGCTAGAGTAAGGGGCCAGACTACCACCTACAATGAGCAGTTCTTC | CSARVRGQTTTYNEQFF
TRBJ2-5 | . | TRBV25-1 | . | TGTGCCAGCAGTGAATTGTACGGGACCCAGTACTTC | CASSELYGTQYF
TRBJ2-5 | . | TRBV7-9 | . | TGTGCCAGCAGCCCAAGGCCAGCGTATCAAGAGACCCAGTACTTC | CASSPRPAYQETQYF
TRBJ2-2 | once | TRBV6-4 | TRBD2 | TGTGCCAGCAGTTGGGCTAGCGGGGCGAACACCGGGGAGCTGTTTTTT | CASSWASGANTGELFF
TRBJ2-1 | few | TRBV5-1 | . | TGCGCCAGCAGTGCGACCGTCTCCTACAATGAGCAGTTCTTC | CASSATVSYNEQFF
TRBJ2-2 | . | TRBV5-1 | . | TGCGCCAGCAGCTTGGCAGCGAGGGGGGAGCTGTTTTTT | CASSLAARGELFF